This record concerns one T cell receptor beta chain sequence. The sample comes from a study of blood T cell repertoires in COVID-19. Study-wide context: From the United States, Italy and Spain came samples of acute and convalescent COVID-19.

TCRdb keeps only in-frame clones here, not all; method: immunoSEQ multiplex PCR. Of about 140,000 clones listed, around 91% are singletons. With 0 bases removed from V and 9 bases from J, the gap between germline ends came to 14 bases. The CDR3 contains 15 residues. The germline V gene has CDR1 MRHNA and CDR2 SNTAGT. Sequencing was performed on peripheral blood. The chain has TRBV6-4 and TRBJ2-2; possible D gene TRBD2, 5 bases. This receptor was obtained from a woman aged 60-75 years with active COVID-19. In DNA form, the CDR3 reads TGTGCCAGCAGTGACTCTCATACTAGAGCCAGGGAGCTGTTTTTT. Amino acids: CASSDSHTRARELFF.